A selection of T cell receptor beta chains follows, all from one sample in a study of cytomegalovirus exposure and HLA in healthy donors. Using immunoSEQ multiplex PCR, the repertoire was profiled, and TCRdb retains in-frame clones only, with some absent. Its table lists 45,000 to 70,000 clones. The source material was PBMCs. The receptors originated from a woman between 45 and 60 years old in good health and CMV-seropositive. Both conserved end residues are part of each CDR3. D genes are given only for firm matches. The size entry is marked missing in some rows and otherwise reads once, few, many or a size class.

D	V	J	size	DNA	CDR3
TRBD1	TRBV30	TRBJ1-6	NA	TGTGCCTGGAATCCCGGGACAGGGCTTTCACCCCTCCACTTT	CAWNPGTGLSPLHF
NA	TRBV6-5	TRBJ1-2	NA	TGTGCCAGCAGACGACAGTCCAACTATGGCTACACCTTC	CASRRQSNYGYTF
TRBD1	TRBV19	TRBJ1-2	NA	TGTGCCAGTACCCCCCTCGGAACCGGGACAGAATATAACTATGGCTACACCTTC	CASTPLGTGTEYNYGYTF
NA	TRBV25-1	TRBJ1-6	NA	TGTGCCAGCAGCCCGTCTTTCTCCTATAATTCACCCCTCCACTTT	CASSPSFSYNSPLHF
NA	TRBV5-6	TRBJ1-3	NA	TGTGCCAGCAGCTTCTTGGCTGATGGAAACACCATATATTTT	CASSFLADGNTIYF
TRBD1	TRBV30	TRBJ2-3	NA	TGTGCCTGGAGTGGGCCCGAGGTTTGGGACAGGGAAGATACGCAGTATTTT	CAWSGPEVWDREDTQYF
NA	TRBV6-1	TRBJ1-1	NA	TGTGCCAGCAGTGGACAGTCCGGGACTGAAGCTTTCTTT	CASSGQSGTEAFF
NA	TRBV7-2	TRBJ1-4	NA	TGTGCCAGCAGCTTAGCCGGTCGGAATGAAAAACTGTTTTTT	CASSLAGRNEKLFF
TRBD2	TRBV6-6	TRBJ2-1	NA	TGTGCCAGCAGTTACAGCGGGAGGGTCCCCCATGAGCAGTTCTTC	CASSYSGRVPHEQFF
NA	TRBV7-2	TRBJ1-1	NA	TGTGCCAGCAGCTTAGTTCGGGCAGGGACTGAAGCTTTCTTT	CASSLVRAGTEAFF
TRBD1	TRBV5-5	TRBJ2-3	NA	TGTGCCAGCAGCTTGGTGACAGGGGAAGCAGATACGCAGTATTTT	CASSLVTGEADTQYF
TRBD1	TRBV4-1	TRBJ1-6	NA	TGCGCCAGCAGCCAAATCGCCTGGACAGGGAGGAATTCACCCCTCCACTTT	CASSQIAWTGRNSPLHF
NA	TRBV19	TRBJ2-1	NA	TGTGCCAGTACCGCAGGGCCCCGTGGTGAGCAGTTCTTC	CASTAGPRGEQFF
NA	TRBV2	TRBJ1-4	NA	TGTGCCAGCAGTGAATATGCGGCAGGGCGAACTAATGAAAAACTGTTTTTT	CASSEYAAGRTNEKLFF
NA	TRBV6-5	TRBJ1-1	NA	TGTGCCAGCAGTTACTCGTCCAGGGGGAACACTGAAGCTTTCTTT	CASSYSSRGNTEAFF
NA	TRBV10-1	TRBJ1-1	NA	TGCGCCAGCATGACGGACATGAACACTGAAGCTTTCTTT	CASMTDMNTEAFF
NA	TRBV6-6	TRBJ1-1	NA	TGTGCCAGCACCCAGGGTGGGGGCAACACTGAAGCTTTCTTT	CASTQGGGNTEAFF
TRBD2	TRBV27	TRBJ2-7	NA	TGTGCCAGCAGTGCCGGGACTAGCGGGAGAGCGGACTACGAGCAGTACTTC	CASSAGTSGRADYEQYF
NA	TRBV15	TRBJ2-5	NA	TGTGCCTCCAAGACACTTAATGGAGAGACCCAGTACTTC	CASKTLNGETQYF
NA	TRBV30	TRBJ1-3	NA	TGTGCCTGCCCCCGCGGGGCTAGAAACACCATATATTTT	CACPRGARNTIYF
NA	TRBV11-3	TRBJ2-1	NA	TGTGCCAGCAGCTTAGCGGCCGGGAATGAGCAGTTCTTC	CASSLAAGNEQFF
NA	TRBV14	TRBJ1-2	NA	TGTGCCAGCAGCCCCAGCTATGACACATCTAACTATGGCTACACCTTC	CASSPSYDTSNYGYTF
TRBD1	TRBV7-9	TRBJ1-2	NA	TGTGCCAGCAGCCGGACAGGGTTTTTTGACTACACCTTC	CASSRTGFFDYTF
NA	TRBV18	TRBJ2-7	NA	TGTGCCAGCTCTCCTGGCAGGGGCGAGCAGTACTTC	CASSPGRGEQYF
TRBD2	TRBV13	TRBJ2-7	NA	TGTGCCAGCAGCTCACCCGGACTAGCAGCCTTCTACGAGCAGTACTTC	CASSSPGLAAFYEQYF
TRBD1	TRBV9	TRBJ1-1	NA	TGTGCCAGCAGCGTCGGACAGGGGTCCCCACCTATGAACACTGAAGCTTTCTTT	CASSVGQGSPPMNTEAFF
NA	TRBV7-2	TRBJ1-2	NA	TGTGCCAGCAGCTTAGAGGGGTCCCATGGCTACACCTTC	CASSLEGSHGYTF
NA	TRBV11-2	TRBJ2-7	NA	TGTGCCAGCAGCTTAGACCCGGCCTACGAGCAGTACTTC	CASSLDPAYEQYF
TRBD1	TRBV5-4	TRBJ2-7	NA	TGTGCCAGCAGCTCAAGACAGGGAATCGAGCAGTACTTC	CASSSRQGIEQYF
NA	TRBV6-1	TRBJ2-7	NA	TGTGCCAGCAGTGAGCAAGGACAACTCTCCTACGAGCAGTACTTC	CASSEQGQLSYEQYF
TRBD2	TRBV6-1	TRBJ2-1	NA	TGTGCCAGCAGTCCAAAGCGGGGTCCCTACAATGAGCAGTTCTTC	CASSPKRGPYNEQFF
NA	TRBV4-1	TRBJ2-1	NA	TGCGCCAGCAGCCAATCTAAGGGGCTCGGCCACAGTGAGCAGTTCTTC	CASSQSKGLGHSEQFF
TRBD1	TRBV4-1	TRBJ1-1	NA	TGCGCCAGCAGCCCCTTAGGACAGGGGGCAAGTCACACTGAAGCTTTCTTT	CASSPLGQGASHTEAFF
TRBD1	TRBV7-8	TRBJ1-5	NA	TGTGCCAGCAGCTTCTCCCGGACAGGGTCAAATCAGCCCCAGCATTTT	CASSFSRTGSNQPQHF
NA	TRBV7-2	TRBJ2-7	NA	TGTGCCAGCAGCACAGACGGACTTCCCTACGAGCAGTACTTC	CASSTDGLPYEQYF
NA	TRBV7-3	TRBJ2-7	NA	TGTGCCAGCAGCCCCTCGGCGGCCCCCAACGAGCAGTACTTC	CASSPSAAPNEQYF
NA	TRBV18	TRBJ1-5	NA	TGTGCCAGTGGGGGGATACTTTATCAGCCCCAGCATTTT	CASGGILYQPQHF
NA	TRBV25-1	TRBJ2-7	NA	TGTGCCAGCAGTGAATATCGCAGTGACTACGTAGAAGAGCAGTACTTC	CASSEYRSDYVEEQYF
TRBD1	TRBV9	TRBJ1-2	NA	TGTGCCAGCAGCTCAACGCCCGGGACAGGGAATAGCTACACCTTC	CASSSTPGTGNSYTF
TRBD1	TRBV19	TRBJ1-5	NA	TGTGCCAGTAGTATGACAGGGGCGCCCGGGGATCAGCCCCAGCATTTT	CASSMTGAPGDQPQHF
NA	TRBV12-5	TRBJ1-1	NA	TGTGCTAGTGGTTTGACAGGCCCCAACACTGAAGCTTTCTTT	CASGLTGPNTEAFF
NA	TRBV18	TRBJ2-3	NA	TGTGCCAGCTCACCAGGACAGACTAGCACAGATACGCAGTATTTT	CASSPGQTSTDTQYF
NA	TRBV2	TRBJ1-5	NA	TGTGCCAGCAGTGATGCAGGGGCCCTGTGGCAGCCCCAGCATTTT	CASSDAGALWQPQHF
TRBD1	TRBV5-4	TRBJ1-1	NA	TGTGCCAGCAGCCATCCAGGGGGCCGGGGCACTGAAGCTTTCTTT	CASSHPGGRGTEAFF
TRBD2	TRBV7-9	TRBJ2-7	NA	TGTGCCAGCAGCTCAACTAGCGGGGGCTCCTACGAGCAGTACTTC	CASSSTSGGSYEQYF
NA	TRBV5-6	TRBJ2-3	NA	TGTGCCAGCAGCTTGGCAGGCAGGTTCACAGATACGCAGTATTTT	CASSLAGRFTDTQYF
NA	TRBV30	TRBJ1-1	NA	TGTGCCTGGAGTCGGACTTCGAACACTGAAGCTTTCTTT	CAWSRTSNTEAFF
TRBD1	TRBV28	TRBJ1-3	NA	TGTGCCAGCAGTTTACCGGGACAGGGTGGAAACACCATATATTTT	CASSLPGQGGNTIYF
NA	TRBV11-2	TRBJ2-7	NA	TGTGCCAGCAGGCTGAACCGGGGGTCCTACGAGCAGTACTTC	CASRLNRGSYEQYF
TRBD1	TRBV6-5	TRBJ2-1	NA	TGTGCCAGCAGCCTGGGACAGGGATACAATGAGCAGTTCTTC	CASSLGQGYNEQFF
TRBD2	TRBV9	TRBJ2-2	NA	TGTGCCAGCAGCGTAGTTCCTAGCGGGGGGATGAACACCGGGGAGCTGTTTTTT	CASSVVPSGGMNTGELFF
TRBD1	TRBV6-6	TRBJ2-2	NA	TGTGCCACCCATGTCCAGGGGGCGGGCGGGGAGCTGTTTTTT	CATHVQGAGGELFF
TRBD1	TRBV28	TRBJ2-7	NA	TGTGCCAGCAGATCATTCAAGTACAGGGGTGGCCACGAGCAGTACTTC	CASRSFKYRGGHEQYF
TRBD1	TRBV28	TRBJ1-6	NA	TGTGCCAGCGGCCCTCGCCGGGACAGGGGGTCACCCCTCCACTTT	CASGPRRDRGSPLHF
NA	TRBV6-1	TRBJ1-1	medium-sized	TGTGCCAGCAGTGAAGTGTCAGGGTTTGAAGCTTTCTTT	CASSEVSGFEAFF
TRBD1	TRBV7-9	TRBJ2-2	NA	TGTGCCAGCAGCCCGCCCGCCGGGACAGTCAACACCGGGGAGCTGTTTTTT	CASSPPAGTVNTGELFF
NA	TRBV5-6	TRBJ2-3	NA	TGTGCCAGCAGCTTGGCCGGGTATACAGGGACAGATACGCAGTATTTT	CASSLAGYTGTDTQYF
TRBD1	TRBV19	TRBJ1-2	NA	TGTGCCAGTAGTATTTCGGGGACAGCCCTATTCGGCTACACCTTC	CASSISGTALFGYTF
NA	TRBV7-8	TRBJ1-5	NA	TGTGCCAGTTCACAGGGAACGGGAAGCAATCAGCCCCAGCATTTT	CASSQGTGSNQPQHF
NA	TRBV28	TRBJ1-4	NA	TGTGCCAGCAGTCCCCTCGGGGGGGTTAGGGAAAAACTGTTTTTT	CASSPLGGVREKLFF